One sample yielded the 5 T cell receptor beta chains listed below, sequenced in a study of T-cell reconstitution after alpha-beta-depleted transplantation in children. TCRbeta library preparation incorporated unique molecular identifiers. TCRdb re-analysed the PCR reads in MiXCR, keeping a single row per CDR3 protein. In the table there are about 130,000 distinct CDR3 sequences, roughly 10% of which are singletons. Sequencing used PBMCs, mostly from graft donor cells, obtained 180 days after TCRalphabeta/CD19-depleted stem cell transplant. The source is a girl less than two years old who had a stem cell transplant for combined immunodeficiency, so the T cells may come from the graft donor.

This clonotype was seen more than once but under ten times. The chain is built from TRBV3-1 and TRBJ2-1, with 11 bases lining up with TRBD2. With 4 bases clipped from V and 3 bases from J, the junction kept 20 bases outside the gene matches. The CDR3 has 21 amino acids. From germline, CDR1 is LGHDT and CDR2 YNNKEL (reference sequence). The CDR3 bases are TGTGCCAGCAGCCTCATCAGGGGACAGCCGACTAGCGGGGTCCACTACAATGAGCAGTTCTTC. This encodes CASSLIRGQPTSGVHYNEQFF.

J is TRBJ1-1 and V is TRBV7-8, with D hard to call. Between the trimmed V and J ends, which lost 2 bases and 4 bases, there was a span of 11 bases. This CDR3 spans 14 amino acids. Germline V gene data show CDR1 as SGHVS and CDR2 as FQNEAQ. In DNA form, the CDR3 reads TGTGCCAGCAGCTTAAACCATGGGAGCACTGAAGCTTTCTTT. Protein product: CASSLNHGSTEAFF.

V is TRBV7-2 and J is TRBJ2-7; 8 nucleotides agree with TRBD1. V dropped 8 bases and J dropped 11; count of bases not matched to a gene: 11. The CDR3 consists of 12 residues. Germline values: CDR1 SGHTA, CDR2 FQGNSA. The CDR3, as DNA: TGTGCCAGCCGCATCCCAGGGGGCCGCAAGTACTTC. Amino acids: CASRIPGGRKYF.

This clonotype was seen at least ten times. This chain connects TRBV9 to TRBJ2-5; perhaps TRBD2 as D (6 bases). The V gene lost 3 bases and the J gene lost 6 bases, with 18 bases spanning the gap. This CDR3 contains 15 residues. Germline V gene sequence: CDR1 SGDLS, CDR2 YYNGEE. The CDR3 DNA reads TGTGCCAGCAGCGGTACCCCCACTAGCATAAAGACCCAGTACTTC. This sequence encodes CASSGTPTSIKTQYF. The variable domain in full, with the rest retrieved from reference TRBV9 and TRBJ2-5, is DSGVTQTPKHLITATGQRVTLRCSPRSGDLSVYWYQQSLDQGLQFLIQYYNGEERAKGNILERFSAQQFPDLHSELNLSSLELGDSALYFCASSGTPTSIKTQYFGPGTRLLVL.

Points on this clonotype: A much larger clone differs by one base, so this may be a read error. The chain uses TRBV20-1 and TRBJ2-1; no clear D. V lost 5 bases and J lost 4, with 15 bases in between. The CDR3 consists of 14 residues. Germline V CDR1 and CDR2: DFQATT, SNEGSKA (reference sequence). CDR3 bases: TGCAGTGCTTACCCTGGACCACTGTACAATGAGCAGTTCTTC. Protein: CSAYPGPLYNEQFF.